These 21 T cell receptor beta chains were sequenced from one sample in a study of OX40 agonist ivuxolimab in advanced cancers. TCRdb keeps only in-frame clones here, not all; method: immunoSEQ multiplex PCR. The sample gives more than 75,000 clones, 75% to 90% of which show up once; over 4.5% is in the top ten. The specimen was CD4+ or CD8+ T cells sorted from blood, collected in a trial of the OX40 agonist ivuxolimab. The source is an adult with an advanced solid tumor such as melanoma, head and neck, liver or kidney cancer.

The rearrangement joins TRBV15 to TRBJ2-1, with D possibly being TRBD1 (6 bases). Germline V gives CDR1 LNHNV, CDR2 YYDKDF (reference sequence). CDR3 size: 12 residues. Trimming pared 9 bases from V and 8 bases from J, leaving 14 bases between. CDR3 amino acids: CATRGGRDEQFF. The DNA of the CDR3 is TGTGCCACTAGAGGGGGACGGGATGAGCAGTTCTTC.

This clone was counted a few times. The rearrangement uses TRBV29-1 and TRBJ1-4; D is unclear. V lost 7 bases, J lost 6 bases, and 18 bases lay in between. There are 14 residues in the CDR3. The germline CDR1 and CDR2 sequences are SQVTM and ANQGSEA. The chain's CDR3 is CSGSYGLSDEKLFF. Written as DNA, the CDR3 is TGCAGCGGGTCTTATGGATTATCAGATGAAAAACTGTTTTTT.

This sequence joins TRBV10-3 and TRBJ2-5; D is possibly TRBD1 (6 bases). The germline V and J ends were trimmed by 6 bases and 2 bases, with 7 bases remaining between them. The CDR3 has 12 residues. Germline CDR1 reads ENHRY; CDR2 reads SYGVKD. The CDR3 bases are TGTGCCATCAGCCAGGGGCAAGAGACCCAGTACTTC. It yields the protein CAISQGQETQYF.

In regard to this clone: Other DNA sequences from this sample encode an identical CDR3 as well. V gene TRBV9 combines with J gene TRBJ1-1; no definite D call. The V end was cut by 0 bases, the J end by 1 base, with 4 bases between. Per germline, CDR1 SGDLS and CDR2 YYNGEE. This CDR3 spans 13 amino acids. The CDR3 nucleotides are TGTGCCAGCAGCGTAGGTAGGAACACTGAAGCTTTCTTT. It translates to CASSVGRNTEAFF.

The chain combines TRBV7-2 with TRBJ2-5, with TRBD2 identical over 9 bases. After removal of 3 bases from V and 5 bases from J, the junction contained 7 bases not matched to a gene. CDR1 is SGHTA and CDR2 is FQGNSA in the germline V gene. The CDR3 runs 15 residues. CDR3: CASSLGGGAGETQYF. The DNA for the CDR3 is TGTGCCAGCAGCTTGGGCGGGGGGGCCGGTGAGACCCAGTACTTC.

V gene TRBV7-2 combines with J gene TRBJ1-2; no definite D call. Trimming removed 1 base from V and 7 bases from J, with 13 bases in between. The CDR3 totals 14 residues. Germline V gives CDR1 SGHTA, CDR2 FQGNSA. This CDR3 is CASSLGSPGIGYTF. CDR3 in DNA: TGTGCCAGCAGCTTAGGGAGCCCGGGAATTGGCTACACCTTC. Looking up the rest from reference TRBV7-2 and TRBJ1-2 gives the full variable domain: GAGVSQSPSNKVTEKGKDVELRCDPISGHTALYWYRQSLGQGLEFLIYFQGNSAPDKSGLPSDRFSAERTGGSVSTLTIQRTQQEDSAVYLCASSLGSPGIGYTFGSGTRLTVV.

V usage is TRBV19 and J usage is TRBJ2-3, with D maybe TRBD2 (5 bases). CDR3 length: 13 residues. Trimming took 3 bases from V and 5 from J, leaving 9 bases between them. Per the germline V gene, CDR1 is LNHDA and CDR2 is SQIVND (reference sequence). The CDR3 region is CASSITRGDTQYF. DNA for the CDR3: TGTGCCAGTAGTATTACCCGGGGAGATACGCAGTATTTT.

In DNA form, the CDR3 reads TGCAGCGGGGACAGGGGGAACACCGGGGAGCTGTTTTTT. Its translation is CSGDRGNTGELFF. The gene calls are TRBV29-1 and TRBJ2-2; 10 nucleotides line up with TRBD1. From germline, CDR1 is SQVTM and CDR2 ANQGSEA. The CDR3 runs to 13 residues. V lost 7 bases to trimming and J lost 1 base; unmatched junction nucleotides: 0.

A word on this clone: This sample also contains other DNA sequences that code for the same CDR3. V is TRBV9 and J is TRBJ1-1; 8 bases are shared with TRBD1. The CDR3 loop spans 14 amino acids. The germline V gene has CDR1 SGDLS and CDR2 YYNGEE. Losses at the gene ends were 3 bases for V and 2 bases for J; bases not matched to a gene: 3. The CDR3 bases are TGTGCCAGCAGCGCGGACAGGGCAAACACTGAAGCTTTCTTT. It is translated as CASSADRANTEAFF.

This clone was seen only once. The CDR3: CASSQLGRTSGNTIYF. CDR3 nucleotide sequence: TGCGCCAGCAGCCAACTAGGACGGACCTCTGGAAACACCATATATTTT. This chain connects TRBV4-1 to TRBJ1-3, with D hard to call. The CDR3 contains 16 residues. Germline lookup yields CDR1 MGHRA and CDR2 YSYEKL. V lost 2 bases, J lost 0 bases, and 11 bases lay in between.

This chain links TRBV11-3 with TRBJ2-3; TRBD1 is a possible D gene (6 bases). V lost 0 bases and J lost 4, with 11 bases in between. CDR1 is SGHNT and CDR2 is YENEEA in the germline V gene. The CDR3 runs to 15 residues. The CDR3, as DNA: TGTGCCAGCAGCTTAGACCCCACAGGGTCAGATACGCAGTATTTT. It encodes CASSLDPTGSDTQYF.

CDR3 bases: TGTGCCAGCAGCTTAGCTCAGAACACTGAAGCTTTCTTT. It yields the protein CASSLAQNTEAFF. This chain links TRBV13 with TRBJ1-1, with D unclear. This CDR3 is built from 13 residues. Between the trimmed V and J ends, which lost 1 base and 1 base, there was a span of 4 bases. Germline-derived CDR1 and CDR2 are PRHDT and FYEKMQ (reference sequence).

The J gene is TRBJ2-3, the V gene TRBV27; D is possibly TRBD2 (5 bases). The length of the CDR3 is 15 residues. CDR1 and CDR2 (germline): MNHEY, SMNVEV (reference sequence). V was shortened by 3 bases and J by 2 bases, with 12 bases between the two germline ends. For the CDR3, the DNA is TGTGCCAGCAGTTTCCGGAACGACTACACAGATACGCAGTATTTT. Its translation: CASSFRNDYTDTQYF.

The rearrangement joins TRBV5-1 to TRBJ2-4; D might be TRBD2 (6 bases). Germline assignment: CDR1 SGHRS and CDR2 YFSETQ. The CDR3 contains 18 residues. V was pared by 2 bases and J by 3 bases, with 21 bases between. CDR3 bases: TGCGCCAGCAGCTTCGTGGTGGAGGGAGGTCTCTACAAAAACATTCAGTACTTC. Residues: CASSFVVEGGLYKNIQYF.

This clone was counted once. The chain links TRBV18 to TRBJ2-3; the match to TRBD1 covers 7 bases. CDR1 and CDR2 from the germline V gene are KGHSH and LQKENI. The CDR3 runs to 15 residues. J was trimmed by 4 bases and V by 2 bases; bases with no gene match: 6. CDR3 residues: CASSPNRQGADTQYF. The CDR3 DNA reads TGTGCCAGCTCACCAAATCGACAGGGTGCAGATACGCAGTATTTT.

This clone was seen more than once but under ten times. This chain joins TRBV6-6 and TRBJ1-1; 8 bases map to TRBD1. This CDR3 comprises 15 residues. Germline trimming cut 5 bases from V and 0 bases from J; bases unmatched to any gene: 5. Germline CDR1 MNHNY, CDR2 SVGAGI (reference sequence). CDR3 region: CASSLGTGMNTEAFF. The CDR3 nucleotides read TGTGCCAGCAGTCTCGGGACAGGAATGAACACTGAAGCTTTCTTT.

This chain links TRBV6-1 with TRBJ1-2; D not certain. V was shortened by 1 base and J by 8 bases, with 11 bases between the two germline ends. This CDR3 comprises 13 residues. Per germline, CDR1 MNHNS and CDR2 SASEGT. DNA of the CDR3: TGTGCCAGCAGTGAAGGCGGGTGGAGGGGCTACACCTTC. Protein product: CASSEGGWRGYTF.

This chain uses TRBV11-2 with TRBJ2-1; 9 nucleotides line up with TRBD2. J was trimmed by 12 bases and V by 3 bases; bases with no gene match: 9. The germline V gene encodes CDR1 SGHAT and CDR2 FQNNGV. This CDR3 comprises 14 residues. The CDR3 protein is CASSLGHSGSGQFF. The CDR3 DNA sequence: TGTGCCAGCAGCTTGGGCCATAGCGGGAGCGGGCAGTTCTTC.

The V and J genes are TRBV15 and TRBJ2-7, with 12 bases identical to TRBD2. Germline assignment: CDR1 LNHNV and CDR2 YYDKDF (reference sequence). The V and J ends lost 0 bases and 3 bases, in that order; junction bases with no gene match: 3. The CDR3 runs 16 residues. The DNA of the CDR3 is TGTGCCACCAGCAGAGATGGGACTAGCGGGCGCTACGAGCAGTACTTC. This codes for CATSRDGTSGRYEQYF.

This clone was detected a few times. The chain carries TRBV19 and TRBJ2-7; the D is unclear. This CDR3 region has 15 residues. Deletions cut 3 bases from V and 2 bases from J, with 14 bases between. CDR1 LNHDA and CDR2 SQIVND come from the germline V gene (reference sequence). The CDR3 sequence: CASSIATSLTYEQYF. CDR3 nucleotide sequence: TGTGCCAGTAGTATTGCGACGTCCCTAACCTACGAGCAGTACTTC.

This sequence joins TRBV11-2 and TRBJ2-5; D possibly matches TRBD1 or TRBD2 (7 bases each). V lost 5 bases, J lost 5 bases, and 21 bases lay in between. This CDR3 contains 16 residues. Germline V gene lookup returns CDR1 SGHAT and CDR2 FQNNGV. The CDR3 sequence is CASSLLTGREAETQYF. As DNA, the CDR3 is TGTGCCAGCAGCCTACTGACAGGGAGGGAAGCGGAGACCCAGTACTTC. The variable domain in full, with the rest retrieved from reference TRBV11-2 and TRBJ2-5, is EAGVAQSPRYKIIEKRQSVAFWCNPISGHATLYWYQQILGQGPKLLIQFQNNGVVDDSQLPKDRFSAERLKGVDSTLKIQPAKLEDSAVYLCASSLLTGREAETQYFGPGTRLLVL.